The 29 T cell receptor beta chains reported below all come from one sample, sequenced in a study of blood T cells in healthy people across ages. A second PCR, run for about 6 to 12 cycles, used a sample-barcoded 5' primer plus a J-beta primer mix. In TCRdb, the 5' RACE reads were re-called with MiXCR into one record per CDR3 protein. The sample includes 1.8 million or so distinct CDR3 sequences, approximately 40% seen only once; the top ten take under 30%. The sequencing sample was made of blood. The receptor source for this set is a human donor in good health.

This clonotype showed up just a few times. V gene TRBV5-1 combines with J gene TRBJ2-1; TRBD2 agrees at 8 bases. The CDR3 has 16 amino acids. V dropped 7 bases and J dropped 1; count of bases not matched to a gene: 10. The germline V gene has CDR1 SGHRS and CDR2 YFSETQ. CDR3 region: CASHAPERGSYNEQFF. Written as DNA, the CDR3 is TGCGCCAGCCACGCCCCGGAGCGGGGGTCCTACAATGAGCAGTTCTTC.

V usage is TRBV7-2 and J usage is TRBJ2-7; D unclear. V lost 1 base, J lost 0 bases, and 10 bases lay in between. Germline CDR1 and CDR2: SGHTA and FQGNSA. CDR3 size: 15 residues. The CDR3 region is CASSLDPQSSYEQYF. The CDR3 coding sequence is TGTGCCAGCAGCTTAGACCCTCAAAGCTCCTACGAGCAGTACTTC.

This chain uses TRBV30 with TRBJ2-5; D gene unclear. The closer fit of TRBJ2-7 to the DNA end suggests the J call may be wrong. Per the germline V gene, CDR1 is GTSNPN and CDR2 is SVGIG (reference sequence). The CDR3 is 13 amino acids. The CDR3 nucleotides are TGTGCCTGGAGCCGTTTACAGTTCTACGAGCAGTACTTC. Translated, it gives CAWSRLQFYEQYF.

This sequence joins TRBV5-1 and TRBJ1-1; TRBD1 matches at 7 bases. From germline, CDR1 is SGHRS and CDR2 YFSETQ. J lost 4 bases, V lost 5 bases, and 8 bases had no gene match. The CDR3 runs 14 residues. The CDR3 DNA follows: TGCGCCAGCAGTCAAACAGGGGTGAGCACTGAAGCTTTCTTT. Translated, it gives CASSQTGVSTEAFF.

There are a few counts of this clonotype. This chain joins TRBV6-2 or TRBV6-3 and TRBJ2-7; the match to TRBD1 covers 9 bases. The V gene end was trimmed by 4 bases and the J gene end by 6 bases; junction bases not matched to a gene: 13. Germline assignment: CDR1 MNHEY and CDR2 SVGEGT. This CDR3 comprises 16 residues. The CDR3 coding sequence is TGTGCCAGCAGTTTCCTCCGGGGGACAGGGAAGAGCGAGCAGTACTTC. Translated, it gives CASSFLRGTGKSEQYF.

This clonotype has just a few counts. The rearrangement joins TRBV28 to TRBJ1-2; D is unclear. This CDR3 has 12 residues. Germline V CDR1 and CDR2: MDHEN, SYDVKM. V lost 8 bases to trimming and J lost 5 bases, with 12 bases between them. CDR3 amino acids: CASASLQYGYTF. CDR3 coding DNA: TGTGCCAGCGCTTCCCTCCAATATGGCTACACCTTC.

The V call is TRBV5-5, the J call TRBJ2-7, with TRBD1 matching 7 bases. Germline CDR1 reads SGHKS; CDR2 reads YYEKEE (reference sequence). The V gene end was trimmed by 4 bases and the J gene end by 2 bases; junction bases not matched to a gene: 9. The CDR3 runs 15 residues. The CDR3 bases are TGTGCCAGCAGCCAAATGACAGGGAACACCTACGAGCAGTACTTC. It codes for CASSQMTGNTYEQYF.

The rearrangement joins TRBV28 to TRBJ1-1; D remains unclear. Trimming took 3 bases from V and 7 from J, leaving 9 bases between them. The CDR3 contains 12 residues. The germline CDR1 and CDR2 sequences are MDHEN and SYDVKM. CDR3 region: CASSFTHYEAFF. The CDR3 nucleotides read TGTGCCAGCAGTTTTACCCATTATGAAGCTTTCTTT.

This clonotype occurred a few times. The rearrangement links TRBV7-2 to TRBJ2-2, with 7 positions matching TRBD1. The CDR3 loop spans 13 amino acids. Trimming removed 5 bases from V and 7 bases from J; junction bases left unmatched: 4. Germline CDR1 SGHTA, CDR2 FQGNSA. DNA of the CDR3: TGTGCCAGCAGCCGACAGGGTGACGGGGAGCTGTTTTTT. It translates to CASSRQGDGELFF. Based on the CDR3 plus reference TRBV7-2 and TRBJ2-2, the full variable domain is GAGVSQSPSNKVTEKGKDVELRCDPISGHTALYWYRQSLGQGLEFLIYFQGNSAPDKSGLPSDRFSAERTGGSVSTLTIQRTQQEDSAVYLCASSRQGDGELFFGEGSRLTVL.

This clonotype has more than one count but fewer than ten. The chain combines TRBV7-2 with TRBJ1-5; D gene unclear. The CDR3 covers 15 residues. CDR1 is SGHTA, CDR2 FQGNSA, per germline. Between the trimmed V and J ends, which lost 5 bases and 4 bases, there was a span of 15 bases. CDR3 bases: TGTGCCAGCAGCCCCAGTTACCCCACAAATCAGCCCCAGCATTTT. Residues: CASSPSYPTNQPQHF.

This clonotype has more than one count but fewer than ten. V gene TRBV6-6 combines with J gene TRBJ1-1; D is undetermined. V gave up 2 bases and J gave up 1 base, with 17 bases separating them. Germline CDR1 MNHNY, CDR2 SVGAGI (reference sequence). The CDR3 spans 17 residues. In nucleotides, the CDR3 is TGTGCCAGCAGTTACGCGATTCGTGGGGAGGGGAACACTGAAGCTTTCTTT. Translating gives CASSYAIRGEGNTEAFF.

This chain uses TRBV7-2 with TRBJ2-4, with D tentatively TRBD2 (5 bases). V was shortened by 4 bases and J by 13 bases, with 20 bases between the two germline ends. This CDR3 is built from 14 residues. From germline, CDR1 is SGHTA and CDR2 FQGNSA. The CDR3 loop is CASSSRSGQEAQYF. In DNA, the CDR3 is TGTGCCAGCAGCTCTAGAAGCGGTCAAGAGGCCCAGTACTTC.

The chain employs TRBV2 and TRBJ1-2; possible D gene TRBD1, 5 bases. V dropped 5 bases and J dropped 5 bases, with 15 bases sitting between them. The germline V gene has CDR1 SNHLY and CDR2 FYNNEI. The CDR3 extends over 14 amino acids. The CDR3 sequence is CASSFTGERYGYTF. The CDR3 DNA follows: TGTGCCAGCAGTTTTACGGGGGAGAGGTATGGCTACACCTTC.

This chain links TRBV28 with TRBJ1-5; 8 bases are shared with TRBD1. Germline V gene sequence: CDR1 MDHEN, CDR2 SYDVKM. The CDR3 runs 13 residues. With 10 bases clipped from V and 5 bases from J, the junction kept 7 bases outside the gene matches. The CDR3: CANSTGGHQPQHF. Here the CDR3 DNA reads TGTGCCAACAGCACAGGGGGTCATCAGCCCCAGCATTTT.

In its sample, this clonotype was seen a few times. The chain combines TRBV15 with TRBJ1-2; no clear D gene. Trimming took off 0 bases at V and 6 bases at J, with 17 bases between the two ends. Germline CDR1 is LNHNV and CDR2 is YYDKDF (reference sequence). This CDR3 is 16 amino acids long. This CDR3 reads CATSREREAFGDGYTF. For the CDR3, the DNA is TGTGCCACCAGCAGAGAACGGGAGGCGTTTGGTGATGGCTACACCTTC.

A remark on this clonotype: A junction end diverges from the germline sequence, so it may reflect a read error. The rearrangement links TRBV9 to TRBJ2-6; D is possibly TRBD1 (5 bases). From germline, CDR1 is SGDLS and CDR2 YYNGEE. The CDR3 has 14 residues. CDR3 sequence: CASSGYNGANVRTF. The CDR3 bases are TGTGCCAGCAGCGGGTATAATGGGGCCAACGTCCGGACTTTC.

This clonotype was seen a handful of times. The gene calls are TRBV13 and TRBJ2-5; D is possibly TRBD1 or TRBD2 (5 bases each). The CDR3 loop spans 16 amino acids. With 5 bases removed from V and 1 base from J, the gap between germline ends came to 17 bases. In germline, CDR1 is PRHDT, CDR2 FYEKMQ (reference sequence). The CDR3 sequence: CASSHRDASLQETQYF. In DNA, the CDR3 is TGTGCCAGCAGCCACCGGGACGCTTCCCTCCAAGAGACCCAGTACTTC.

This clonotype was seen more than once but under ten times. J is TRBJ1-5 and V is TRBV20-1, with D tentatively TRBD1 (5 bases). V gave up 6 bases and J gave up 4 bases, with 22 bases separating them. The CDR3 extends over 16 amino acids. CDR1 is DFQATT and CDR2 is SNEGSKA in the germline V gene (reference sequence). The CDR3 loop is CSAAGTFPVGNQPQHF. CDR3 in DNA: TGCAGTGCAGCAGGGACTTTCCCGGTGGGGAATCAGCCCCAGCATTTT.

This clonotype was recorded at least ten times. The CDR3 region is CAIKAQDYTDTQYF. CDR3 bases: TGTGCCATCAAAGCTCAGGACTACACAGATACGCAGTATTTT. This rearrangement joins TRBV10-3 to TRBJ2-3; a weak D match, TRBD2 (6 bases). Trimming shortened V by 7 bases and J by 2 bases, and 13 bases separated the two germline ends. The CDR3 sequence is 14 residues long. Germline assignment: CDR1 ENHRY and CDR2 SYGVKD.

This sequence joins TRBV6-5 and TRBJ1-2, with TRBD1 identical over 7 bases. With V trimmed by 0 bases and J by 6 bases, 4 bases remained unmatched. Germline V gene lookup returns CDR1 MNHEY and CDR2 SVGAGI. The CDR3 sequence is 14 residues long. This chain's CDR3 is CASSYSGQRNGYTF. The CDR3 coding sequence is TGTGCCAGCAGTTACTCGGGACAGAGAAATGGCTACACCTTC.

This clonotype was recorded a few times. This sequence joins TRBV4-1 and TRBJ2-7; D is possibly TRBD1 (5 bases). The length of the CDR3 is 16 residues. With 0 bases removed from V and 2 bases from J, the gap between germline ends came to 14 bases. Per the germline V gene, CDR1 is MGHRA and CDR2 is YSYEKL. CDR3: CASSQDDRGFTYEQYF. The CDR3, as DNA: TGCGCCAGCAGCCAAGATGATAGGGGCTTTACCTACGAGCAGTACTTC.

The table lists this clonotype with a few counts. The chain recombines TRBV4-2 with TRBJ1-5; D perhaps matches TRBD1 (6 bases). The CDR3 has 17 residues. Trimming took off 1 base at V and 3 bases at J, with 16 bases between the two ends. Germline values: CDR1 LGHNA, CDR2 YNFKEQ. CDR3 in DNA: TGTGCCAGCAGCCAAGGAGCGGAGGGGGATAACAATCAGCCCCAGCATTTT. This translates into CASSQGAEGDNNQPQHF.

CDR3 region: CASSLAAGQGAGAGELFF. CDR3 coding DNA: TGTGCCAGCAGCTTAGCAGCGGGACAGGGGGCCGGCGCCGGGGAGCTGTTTTTT. The chain has TRBV7-9 and TRBJ2-2; 12 bases map to TRBD1. V shed 0 bases, J shed 6 bases, and the junction held 8 bases outside the gene matches. In germline, CDR1 is SEHNR, CDR2 FQNEAQ (reference sequence). This CDR3 has 18 amino acids.

The J gene is TRBJ2-7, the V gene TRBV4-1; a weak D match, TRBD2 (5 bases). The germline V gene encodes CDR1 MGHRA and CDR2 YSYEKL. This CDR3 contains 15 residues. V lost 4 bases and J 4 bases, leaving 17 bases between the germline ends. CDR3 sequence (DNA): TGCGCCAGCAGCCCCTATGATGGGCGGGCATACGAGCAGTACTTC. Translated: CASSPYDGRAYEQYF.

Worth noting for this clonotype: Germline is not matched at one junction end, which may reflect a read error. This chain uses TRBV20-1 with TRBJ1-6; weak D call: TRBD1 (5 bases). The CDR3 spans 13 residues. Germline CDR1 DFQATT, CDR2 SNEGSKA (reference sequence). The chain's CDR3 is CSVRGEWNSPLHF. CDR3 bases: TGCAGTGTTAGAGGGGAGTGGAATTCACCCCTCCACTTT.

CDR3 amino acids: CSAPIFPGYEKLFF. The CDR3 DNA reads as TGCAGTGCCCCAATCTTCCCAGGATATGAAAAACTGTTTTTT. The chain carries TRBV20-1 and TRBJ1-4, with D unclear. Germline CDR1 is DFQATT and CDR2 is SNEGSKA (reference sequence). The CDR3 sequence is 14 residues long. V was shortened by 6 bases and J by 6 bases, with 17 bases between the two germline ends.

The chain is built from TRBV5-1 and TRBJ2-5; either TRBD1 or TRBD2 may fit D (6 bases each). The germline V gene has CDR1 SGHRS and CDR2 YFSETQ. This CDR3 comprises 13 residues. V lost 4 bases, J lost 4 bases, and 11 bases lay in between. The CDR3 DNA is TGCGCCAGCAGCAGACAGGAGGGAGAGACCCAGTACTTC. Translating it yields CASSRQEGETQYF.

This clonotype was counted a few times. This sequence joins TRBV15 and TRBJ1-2; unclear D gene. The CDR3 extends over 14 amino acids. From germline, CDR1 is LNHNV and CDR2 YYDKDF (reference sequence). The germline V and J ends were trimmed by 4 bases and 6 bases, with 15 bases remaining between them. The CDR3 is CATSTLSVSDGYTF. For the CDR3, the DNA is TGTGCCACCAGCACCCTGTCGGTTTCGGATGGCTACACCTTC. Looking up the rest from reference TRBV15 and TRBJ1-2 gives the full variable domain: DAMVIQNPRYQVTQFGKPVTLSCSQTLNHNVMYWYQQKSSQAPKLLFHYYDKDFNNEADTPDNFQSRRPNTSFCFLDIRSPGLGDTAMYLCATSTLSVSDGYTFGSGTRLTVV.

On this clonotype: The junction shows a germline mismatch at one end, possibly a read error. The rearrangement links TRBV12-3 or TRBV12-4 to TRBJ2-2, with 8 positions matching TRBD1. This CDR3 has 18 residues. The CDR3 sequence is CASSSRPTGTGNTGELLF. In DNA, the CDR3 is TGTGCCAGCAGTTCTAGACCAACCGGGACAGGCAACACCGGGGAGCTGTTGTTT.